The 10 T cell receptor beta chains presented below share a single source sample, sequenced in a study of control samples from healthy donors and cancer patients. Only in-frame clones appear in the TCRdb table, and some are missing; sequencing was by immunoSEQ multiplex PCR. The sample shows 70,000 or so clones, around nine tenths of them seen only once. Sequencing was performed on PBMCs. The receptors shown here come from a man in his sixties with lung cancer.

The chain employs TRBV25-1 and TRBJ2-2, with TRBD1 identical over 9 bases. The germline V gene has CDR1 MGHDK and CDR2 SYGVNS. The J segment lost 4 bases and the V segment lost 5 bases, leaving 8 bases of the junction unmatched. This CDR3 is 16 amino acids long. CDR3 protein: CASSQAGQGVTGELFF. Written as DNA, the CDR3 is TGTGCCAGCAGTCAGGCGGGACAGGGTGTCACCGGGGAGCTGTTTTTT.

This chain links TRBV27 with TRBJ2-7, with 7 bases identical to TRBD2. V lost 3 bases to trimming and J lost 2 bases; unmatched junction nucleotides: 4. The CDR3 runs to 14 residues. Germline-derived CDR1 and CDR2 are MNHEY and SMNVEV (reference sequence). In DNA form, the CDR3 reads TGTGCCAGCAGTTTCGAAGCGGGGCCCTACGAGCAGTACTTC. Encoded protein: CASSFEAGPYEQYF.

The chain recombines TRBV19 with TRBJ2-2; perhaps TRBD2 as D (5 bases). CDR1 and CDR2 (germline): LNHDA, SQIVND (reference sequence). The CDR3 runs 15 residues. The V and J ends lost 3 bases and 1 base respectively, with 9 bases between them. This CDR3 reads CASSISGVNTGELFF. As DNA, the CDR3 is TGTGCCAGTAGTATTTCCGGGGTGAACACCGGGGAGCTGTTTTTT.

This chain connects TRBV5-1 to TRBJ1-1; 8 bases are a match to TRBD1. V lost 5 bases, J lost 4 bases, and 4 bases stayed unmatched. From germline, CDR1 is SGHRS and CDR2 YFSETQ. The CDR3 totals 13 residues. The CDR3 nucleotides read TGCGCCAGCAGACAGGGGGTGGGCACTGAAGCTTTCTTT. Amino acid sequence: CASRQGVGTEAFF. Variable domain in full (rest from reference TRBV5-1 and TRBJ1-1): KAGVTQTPRYLIKTRGQQVTLSCSPISGHRSVSWYQQTPGQGLQFLFEYFSETQRNKGNFPGRFSGRQFSNSRSEMNVSTLELGDSALYLCASRQGVGTEAFFGQGTRLTVV.

The chain links TRBV10-2 to TRBJ1-5; D is perhaps TRBD1 (6 bases). With 7 bases removed from V and 7 bases from J, the gap between germline ends came to 26 bases. The CDR3 consists of 17 residues. Germline V gene data show CDR1 as WSHSY and CDR2 as SAAADI. The DNA of the CDR3 is TGCGCCAGCAAGAACGGGCAGGGGACGCGAAAAGACCAGCCCCAGCATTTT. Its protein product is CASKNGQGTRKDQPQHF.

V usage is TRBV5-4 and J usage is TRBJ1-4; 9 bases are a match to TRBD1. Looked up from germline, CDR1 is SGHNT and CDR2 is YYREEE (reference sequence). The V gene end was trimmed by 4 bases and the J gene end by 4 bases; junction bases not matched to a gene: 5. This CDR3 contains 15 residues. CDR3 sequence: CASSRDRGFNEKLFF. The CDR3, as DNA: TGTGCCAGCAGCAGAGACAGGGGGTTTAATGAAAAACTGTTTTTT.

The chain carries TRBV6-6 and TRBJ2-1; D uncertain. CDR1 is MNHNY and CDR2 is SVGAGI in the germline V gene (reference sequence). The ends were cut back, 1 base at V and 4 bases at J, with 11 bases in the middle. This CDR3 region has 15 residues. The CDR3 DNA is TGTGCCAGCAGTTACTTCACAGCATTATACAATGAGCAGTTCTTC. Its translation: CASSYFTALYNEQFF.

The rearrangement links TRBV2 to TRBJ1-2, with no clear D. This CDR3 region has 16 residues. Germline CDR1 is SNHLY and CDR2 is FYNNEI. V was shortened by 7 bases and J by 6 bases, with 24 bases between the two germline ends. Here the CDR3 reads CASNGKSWDFGDGYTF. The CDR3 nucleotides read TGTGCCAGCAATGGGAAATCCTGGGATTTTGGGGATGGCTACACCTTC. Full variable domain (remainder filled in from reference TRBV2 and TRBJ1-2): EPEVTQTPSHQVTQMGQEVILRCVPISNHLYFYWYRQILGQKVEFLVSFYNNEISEKSEIFDDQFSVERPDGSNFTLKIRSTKLEDSAMYFCASNGKSWDFGDGYTFGSGTRLTVV.

V gene TRBV10-2 combines with J gene TRBJ2-1; D uncertain. Germline loops: CDR1 WSHSY, CDR2 SAAADI. V dropped 2 bases and J dropped 0 bases, with 8 bases sitting between them. This CDR3 has 15 amino acids. The CDR3: CASSEVGSSYNEQFF. The CDR3 coding sequence is TGCGCCAGCAGTGAGGTGGGTAGCTCCTACAATGAGCAGTTCTTC.

The chain joins TRBV3-1 (or the pseudogene TRBV3-2) to TRBJ2-1, with 16 positions matching TRBD2. Per germline, CDR1 LGHDT and CDR2 YNNKEL (reference sequence). The CDR3 consists of 19 residues. V was pared by 2 bases and J by 4 bases, with 8 bases of the junction left unmatched. CDR3 bases: TGTGCCAGCAGCCAACCGGGACTAGCGGGGGGGAAGACATACAATGAGCAGTTCTTC. This encodes CASSQPGLAGGKTYNEQFF.